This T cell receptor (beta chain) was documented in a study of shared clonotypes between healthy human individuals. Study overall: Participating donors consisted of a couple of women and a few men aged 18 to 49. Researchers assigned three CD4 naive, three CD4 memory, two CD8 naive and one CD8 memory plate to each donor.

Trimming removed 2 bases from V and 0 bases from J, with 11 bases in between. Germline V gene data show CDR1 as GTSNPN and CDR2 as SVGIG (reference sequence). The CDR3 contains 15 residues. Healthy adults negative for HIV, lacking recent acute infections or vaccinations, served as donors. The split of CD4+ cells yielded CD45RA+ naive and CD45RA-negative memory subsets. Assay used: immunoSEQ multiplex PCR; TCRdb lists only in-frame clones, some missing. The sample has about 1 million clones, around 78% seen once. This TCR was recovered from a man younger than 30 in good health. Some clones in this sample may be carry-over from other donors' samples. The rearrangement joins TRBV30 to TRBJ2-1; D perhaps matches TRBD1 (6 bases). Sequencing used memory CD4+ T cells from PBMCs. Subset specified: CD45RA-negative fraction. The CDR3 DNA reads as TGTGCCTGGAGTAGGGGGAGTCGCTCCTACAATGAGCAGTTCTTC. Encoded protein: CAWSRGSRSYNEQFF. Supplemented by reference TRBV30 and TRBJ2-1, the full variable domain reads SQTIHQWPATLVQPVGSPLSLECTVEGTSNPNLYWYRQAAGRGLQLLFYSVGIGQISSEVPQNLSASRPQDRQFILSSKKLLLSDSGFYLCAWSRGSRSYNEQFFGPGTRLTVL.